The sample holds many counts of the clone carrying this TCR beta chain. The sample is drawn from a study of T cells of healthy individuals. Germline CDR1 and CDR2: MGHRA and YSYEKL. CDR3 size: 13 residues. V dropped 6 bases and J dropped 0 bases, with 6 bases sitting between them. TCRdb itself ran the 5' RACE reads through MiXCR, one entry per CDR3 protein. The sample has around 63,000 distinct CDR3 sequences; about 16% are singletons. This TCR came from a human donor in good health. J is TRBJ1-3 and V is TRBV4-1; D not resolved. The chain's CDR3 is CASSQSSGNTIYF. DNA of the CDR3: TGCGCCAGCAGTCAGAGCTCTGGAAACACCATATATTTT.